Listed below are T cell receptor beta chains from one sample, sequenced in a study of T cells in Graves' hyperthyroidism and ophthalmopathy. TCRdb re-analysed the multiplex PCR reads in MiXCR, keeping a single row per CDR3 protein. Among 250,000 to 400,000 distinct CDR3 sequences, approximately 13% were seen once, and the ten largest hold about a third. Sequenced: blood. These receptor sequences come from a woman aged 40 to 49 with Graves' ophthalmopathy. CDR3s include the opening cysteine and the closing phenylalanine or tryptophan. A D gene is named only where the DNA matches it firmly. Size is omitted from some rows. Given values are once, few, many or a class for expanded clones.

cdr3_nt | cdr3_aa | j_call | d_call | v_call | clone_size
TGCAGTGCCCAGACAGGTTCCACTGAAGCTTTCTTT | CSAQTGSTEAFF | TRBJ1-1 | - | TRBV20-1 | -
TGTGCCAGCACCCCTCGAGCGGGTCGTGAGCAGTTCTTC | CASTPRAGREQFF | TRBJ2-1 | - | TRBV2 | few
TGTGCCAGTAGTCAGTACAGGGGGCCCACCGGGGAGCTGTTTTTT | CASSQYRGPTGELFF | TRBJ2-2 | TRBD1 | TRBV19 | -
TGTGCCATCAGTGAGATCACGGGTGGGGAGGAGACCCAGTACTTC | CAISEITGGEETQYF | TRBJ2-5 | - | TRBV10-3 | many
TGTGCCAGCAGTGAATCGCTAGCGGGGGGCCCGGGACGATCCTACAATGAGCAGTTCTTC | CASSESLAGGPGRSYNEQFF | TRBJ2-1 | TRBD2 | TRBV25-1 | many
TGTGCCAGCAGTTACGGCTGGGCGGGGTCCCAAGAGACCCAGTACTTC | CASSYGWAGSQETQYF | TRBJ2-5 | - | TRBV6-5 | many
TGTGCCAGCTCACCAGGGGGGTCGATAATAGAGACCCAGTACTTC | CASSPGGSIIETQYF | TRBJ2-5 | - | TRBV18 | -
TGTGCCAGCAGCGGCTGGCAGGGGCCAGATACGCAGTATTTT | CASSGWQGPDTQYF | TRBJ2-3 | - | TRBV11-2 | many
TGTGCCAGCAGTGAAGGGGGGCGCGGGAACTATGGCTACACCTTC | CASSEGGRGNYGYTF | TRBJ1-2 | - | TRBV6-1 | many
TGTGCCAGCAGTGAATTGGGTAGTGAAGAGACCCAGTACTTC | CASSELGSEETQYF | TRBJ2-5 | - | TRBV6-1 | many